This T cell receptor (beta chain) was profiled in a study of blood T cell repertoires in COVID-19. Study details: Acute and convalescent COVID-19 samples came from the United States, Italy and Spain. PBMCs, B-cell-depleted T cells, or T cells were the source of the cDNA or gDNA that made up the material.

The CDR3 totals 15 residues. Original handling: The assay estimated nucleated cells by amplifying reference gene primers. The table came from immunoSEQ multiplex PCR; TCRdb's copy has only in-frame clones and leaves some out. That table gives V, J and clone size, and the DNA gave D and trimming. The sample includes around 700,000 clones, just under 90% seen only once; the top ten take roughly 0.25%. The specimen sequenced was peripheral blood. The receptor was isolated from a woman aged 18-35 years with acute or convalescent COVID-19. This chain joins TRBV21-1 and TRBJ2-3; the D segment call TRBD2 is taken from the table without a DNA check. TRBV21-1 is classified as a pseudogene. The CDR3 here is CASSRRLERTDTQYF. The CDR3 nucleotides are TGTGCCAGCAGCCGCAGACTAGAGCGCACAGATACGCAGTATTTT.